Sequencing of this T cell receptor beta chain was carried out in a study of monozygotic twins with inflammatory bowel disease. Template switching introduced UMIs that contain a 6-nucleotide sample barcode. TCRdb reprocessed the 5' RACE reads, with one entry per CDR3 protein and no DNA. The listing contains fewer than 400,000 distinct CDR3 sequences. As for this clonotype: Its target is unknown.

Points from the study as a whole: Sharing of clonotypes with others was lower in IBD patients than in healthy twins, and this was especially so with disease activity.

This CDR3 has 14 amino acids. The TCR was taken from a human donor with ulcerative colitis or Crohn's disease, or a healthy co-twin of an affected twin (not recorded which). The sample comprised blood. The V gene is TRBV12-3 or TRBV12-4, the J gene TRBJ1-5; TCRdb's D gene call, TRBD1, goes unchecked for lack of DNA. CDR3 protein: CASTGDRVNQPQHF.